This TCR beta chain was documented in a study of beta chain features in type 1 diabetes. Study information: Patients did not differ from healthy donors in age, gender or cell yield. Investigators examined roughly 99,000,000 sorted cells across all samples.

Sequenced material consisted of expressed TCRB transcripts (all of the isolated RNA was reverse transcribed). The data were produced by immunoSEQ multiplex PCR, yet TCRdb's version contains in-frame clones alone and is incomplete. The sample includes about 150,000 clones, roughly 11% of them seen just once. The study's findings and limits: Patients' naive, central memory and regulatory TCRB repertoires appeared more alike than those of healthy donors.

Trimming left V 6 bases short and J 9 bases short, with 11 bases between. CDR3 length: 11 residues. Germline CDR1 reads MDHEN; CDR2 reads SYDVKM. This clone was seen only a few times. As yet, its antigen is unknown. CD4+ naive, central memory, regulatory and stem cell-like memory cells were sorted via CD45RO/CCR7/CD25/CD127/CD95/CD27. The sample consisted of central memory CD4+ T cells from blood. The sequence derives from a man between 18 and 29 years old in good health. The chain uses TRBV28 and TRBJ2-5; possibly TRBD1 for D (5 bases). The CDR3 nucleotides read TGTGCCAGCAGCTCAGGGTTTTCCCAGTACTTC. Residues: CASSSGFSQYF.